This TCR beta chain comes out of a study of T cell responses to AZD1222 COVID-19 vaccine. TCRdb's table, derived via immunoSEQ multiplex PCR, lists solely in-frame clones and lacks some. The sample yields approximately 110,000 clones, about four fifths seen once. Germline-derived CDR1 and CDR2 are MNHEY and SVGAGI. The V end lost 4 bases, the J end lost 11 bases, and 11 bases lay between the germline ends. The CDR3 is 11 residues long. The V call is TRBV6-5, the J call TRBJ1-1, with D perhaps TRBD1 (5 bases). The clonotype comes from an adult in good health. The specimen was peripheral blood, collected on day 0 of AZD1222 vaccination. CDR3 bases: TGTGCCAGCAGTTCCGGCAGGGCTGCTTTCTTT. Encoded protein: CASSSGRAAFF.